The sequence of this TCR beta chain was determined in a study of blood T cell repertoires in COVID-19. As for the study in general: There were acute and convalescent COVID-19 samples, and they came from the United States, Italy and Spain. PBMCs, B-cell-depleted T cells, or T cells were the source of the cDNA or gDNA that made up the material.

Original handling: Cell counts per sample came from amplifying reference gene primers. Assay: immunoSEQ multiplex PCR; the TCRdb copy retains only in-frame clones and omits some. The D gene and trimming were derived from the DNA, and the V and J assignments and clone size from that table. The sample holds more than 110,000 clones, about 86% seen once. The sequenced sample consisted of peripheral blood. This TCR derives from a woman in her forties with acute or convalescent COVID-19.

The CDR3 DNA is TGTGCCAGCTCACCCTCCGGGACAACCTACGAGCAGTACTTC. Encoded protein: CASSPSGTTYEQYF. The chain is built from TRBV18 and TRBJ2-7, with a weak D call TRBD1 (6 bases). Trimming took 3 bases from V and 2 from J, leaving 11 bases between them. The CDR3 totals 14 residues. In germline, CDR1 is KGHSH, CDR2 LQKENI. Supplemented by reference TRBV18 and TRBJ2-7, the full variable domain reads NAGVMQNPRHLVRRRGQEARLRCSPMKGHSHVYWYRQLPEEGLKFMVYLQKENIIDESGMPKERFSAEFPKEGPSILRIQQVVRGDSAAYFCASSPSGTTYEQYFGPGTRLTVT.